Presented here are 22 T cell receptor beta chains from one specimen sequenced in a study of early T cells in non-severe SARS-CoV-2 infection. From the 5' RACE reads, TCRdb called clonotypes with MiXCR, one entry per CDR3 protein. The sample includes 20,000 to 30,000 distinct CDR3 sequences, around 5.1% of them seen just once. Sequencing input: whole blood. Receptor source: an adult who was a healthcare worker with PCR-confirmed SARS-CoV-2 infection or an uninfected control (not recorded which).

This clonotype was observed many times. J is TRBJ1-2 and V is TRBV20-1; 10 nucleotides align to TRBD1. The germline V gene encodes CDR1 DFQATT and CDR2 SNEGSKA (reference sequence). The CDR3 length is 15 residues. The V segment lost 2 bases and the J segment 3 bases; nucleotides outside the gene matches: 6. In nucleotides, the CDR3 is TGCAGTGCTAGACCCTCCGGACAGGGGGACTATGGCTACACCTTC. Its protein product is CSARPSGQGDYGYTF.

This clonotype was counted a few times. At one of its ends the junction is not consistent with the germline gene, which may arise from a read error. J is TRBJ1-1 and V is TRBV7-2; possible D gene TRBD1, 5 bases. This CDR3 region has 16 residues. Per germline, CDR1 SGHTA and CDR2 FQGNSA. For the CDR3, the DNA is TGTGCCAGCCGCTTCCAGCCAGGGTCCGGGAACACTGAAGCTTTCTTT. Protein: CASRFQPGSGNTEAFF.

This clonotype is a singleton in its sample. This chain uses TRBV18 with TRBJ2-5; unclear D gene. Germline CDR1 reads KGHSH; CDR2 reads LQKENI. The CDR3 consists of 13 residues. V was cut by 2 bases and J by 5 bases, with 9 bases left in between. The CDR3 sequence is CASSPGVPETQYF. The CDR3 coding sequence is TGTGCCAGCTCACCAGGGGTCCCCGAGACCCAGTACTTC. Using reference TRBV18 and TRBJ2-5 for the parts outside the CDR3, the full variable domain is NAGVMQNPRHLVRRRGQEARLRCSPMKGHSHVYWYRQLPEEGLKFMVYLQKENIIDESGMPKERFSAEFPKEGPSILRIQQVVRGDSAAYFCASSPGVPETQYFGPGTRLLVL.

This clonotype has just a few counts. The chain employs TRBV29-1 and TRBJ2-5; perhaps TRBD1 as D (6 bases). The CDR3 runs to 14 residues. Germline V gene sequence: CDR1 SQVTM, CDR2 ANQGSEA. Trimming cost V 0 bases and J 1 base, with 9 bases left between them. The CDR3: CSVEDTGSQETQYF. CDR3 DNA sequence: TGCAGCGTTGAAGATACAGGGAGCCAAGAGACCCAGTACTTC.

This clonotype was observed a few times. The chain combines TRBV6-2 or TRBV6-3 with TRBJ2-7, with D unresolved. V gave up 6 bases and J gave up 1 base, with 4 bases separating them. From germline, CDR1 is MNHEY and CDR2 SVGEGT. The CDR3 contains 11 residues. CDR3 sequence: CASRRSYEQYF. The DNA of the CDR3 is TGTGCCAGCAGGAGATCCTACGAGCAGTACTTC.

This clonotype occurred many times. The chain joins TRBV29-1 to TRBJ2-7; 9 positions match TRBD1. CDR1 is SQVTM and CDR2 is ANQGSEA in the germline V gene. The J segment lost 1 base and the V segment lost 6 bases, leaving 4 bases of the junction unmatched. The CDR3 is made up of 13 amino acids. The CDR3 here is CSVRTGESYEQYF. The CDR3, as DNA: TGCAGCGTACGGACAGGGGAATCCTACGAGCAGTACTTC.

Many counts were recorded for this clonotype. The J gene is TRBJ1-2, the V gene TRBV19; D may be TRBD1 (5 bases). CDR1 is LNHDA and CDR2 is SQIVND in the germline V gene (reference sequence). This CDR3 has 14 amino acids. V was clipped by 5 bases and J by 1 base, with 11 bases between them. CDR3 DNA sequence: TGTGCCAGTAGTTCCCGGGACGGTAACTATGGCTACACCTTC. This gives the protein CASSSRDGNYGYTF.

This clonotype came up many times. This chain connects TRBV7-8 to TRBJ1-2; no clear D. The germline CDR1 and CDR2 sequences are SGHVS and FQNEAQ. The CDR3 has 14 amino acids. V lost 5 bases and J 8 bases, leaving 18 bases between the germline ends. CDR3 DNA: TGTGCCAGCAGCCACTATCGATGGGGTACGGGCTACACCTTC. Translation: CASSHYRWGTGYTF.

This clonotype has ten or more counts. The chain joins TRBV7-2 to TRBJ2-7; weak D call: TRBD1 (6 bases). V was pared by 5 bases and J by 3 bases, with 14 bases between. The CDR3 sequence is 14 residues long. Germline V gene data show CDR1 as SGHTA and CDR2 as FQGNSA. Written as DNA, the CDR3 is TGTGCCAGCAGCACACAGACAGGTTACTACGAGCAGTACTTC. It specifies CASSTQTGYYEQYF.

In this sample, this clonotype turned up many times. A read error may account for a junction end that differs from germline. The CDR3 protein is CSARGLSRGQDKNIQYF. The CDR3 bases are TGCAGTGCCAGAGGCCTTTCCCGGGGACAGGACAAAAACATTCAGTACTTC. The chain carries TRBV20-1 and TRBJ2-4; TRBD1 aligns across 8 bases. The germline V gene encodes CDR1 DFQATT and CDR2 SNEGSKA (reference sequence). The CDR3 is made up of 17 amino acids.

At least ten counts were recorded for this clonotype. V usage is TRBV7-2 and J usage is TRBJ2-1; D gene unclear. The CDR3 is 14 amino acids. Germline lookup yields CDR1 SGHTA and CDR2 FQGNSA. V was trimmed by 1 base and J by 6 bases, leaving 10 bases between them. In nucleotides, the CDR3 is TGTGCCAGCAGCTTAGGGCGGTTGGCCAATGAGCAGTTCTTC. It yields the protein CASSLGRLANEQFF.

The table lists this clonotype with many counts. This chain uses TRBV2 with TRBJ2-2; 7 positions agree with TRBD1. Germline V CDR1 and CDR2: SNHLY, FYNNEI. This CDR3 region has 15 residues. Trimming took 6 bases from V and 2 from J; bases not matched to a gene: 6. For the CDR3, the DNA is TGTGCCAGCAGACAGGGGAGCCAAAACACCGGGGAGCTGTTTTTT. Translating it yields CASRQGSQNTGELFF. Looking up the rest from reference TRBV2 and TRBJ2-2 gives the full variable domain: EPEVTQTPSHQVTQMGQEVILRCVPISNHLYFYWYRQILGQKVEFLVSFYNNEISEKSEIFDDQFSVERPDGSNFTLKIRSTKLEDSAMYFCASRQGSQNTGELFFGEGSRLTVL.

This clonotype was counted many times. The V call is TRBV7-6, the J call TRBJ2-2; D not certain. Trimming pared 1 base from V and 5 bases from J, leaving 11 bases between. The germline CDR1 and CDR2 sequences are SGHVS and FNYEAQ. This CDR3 has 15 residues. For the CDR3, the DNA is TGTGCCAGCAGCTTAGACCATCTAAGGACCGGGGAGCTGTTTTTT. Translating it yields CASSLDHLRTGELFF.

This clonotype has a count of ten or more. This sequence joins TRBV6-5 and TRBJ1-5, with D possibly TRBD1 on 6 matching bases. The germline gives CDR1 MNHEY, CDR2 SVGAGI. This CDR3 has 13 amino acids. V lost 8 bases and J lost 3, with 11 bases in between. The CDR3 is CASRQGYNQPQHF. The CDR3 DNA reads TGTGCCAGCCGCCAGGGGTACAATCAGCCCCAGCATTTT.

Many counts were recorded for this clonotype. V and J are TRBV20-1 and TRBJ2-1, with D possibly being TRBD1 (6 bases). V lost 0 bases, J lost 2 bases, and 14 bases lay in between. The CDR3 has 16 residues. Germline loops: CDR1 DFQATT, CDR2 SNEGSKA (reference sequence). For the CDR3, the DNA is TGCAGTGCTAGAGATCGATACAGGGTCCCCTACAATGAGCAGTTCTTC. This gives the protein CSARDRYRVPYNEQFF.

This clonotype was counted many times. The rearrangement joins TRBV5-1 to TRBJ1-1; D remains unclear. CDR1 SGHRS and CDR2 YFSETQ come from the germline V gene. The CDR3 loop spans 15 amino acids. V was cut by 0 bases and J by 0 bases, with 9 bases left in between. The CDR3 DNA reads as TGCGCCAGCAGCTTGGATCCGGCCCTGAACACTGAAGCTTTCTTT. This sequence encodes CASSLDPALNTEAFF.

The chain recombines TRBV19 with TRBJ2-3, with TRBD2 identical over 9 bases. CDR1 and CDR2 (germline): LNHDA, SQIVND (reference sequence). Trimming at V came to 5 bases and at J to 3 bases, leaving 3 bases not matched to a gene. The CDR3 is made up of 14 amino acids. This CDR3 reads CASSLAGRTDTQYF. The CDR3 coding sequence is TGTGCCAGTAGTCTAGCGGGGAGGACAGATACGCAGTATTTT.

Only a few counts were recorded for this clonotype. The chain combines TRBV20-1 with TRBJ2-7, with 9 bases matching TRBD2. The ends lost 4 bases at V and 3 bases at J; junction bases unmatched: 16. The germline CDR1 and CDR2 sequences are DFQATT and SNEGSKA (reference sequence). The CDR3 consists of 17 residues. CDR3 nucleotides: TGCAGTGCTACTAGCTACCTCCAGCGGGGGGCCCTCTACGAGCAGTACTTC. Translated, it gives CSATSYLQRGALYEQYF.

In its sample, this clonotype was seen many times. The chain is built from TRBV6-1 and TRBJ1-2; D remains ambiguous. CDR3 length equals 10 residues. Germline CDR1 is MNHNS and CDR2 is SASEGT. V gave up 7 bases and J gave up 14 bases, with 14 bases separating them. In DNA, the CDR3 is TGTGCCAGCACCCCACCCGACAAGACCTTC. As protein: CASTPPDKTF.

This clonotype was picked up one time. This may be a read error, as it is one base from a much larger clone. The chain uses TRBV20-1 and TRBJ1-4, with D unresolved. Germline CDR1 DFQATT, CDR2 SNEGSKA (reference sequence). The length of the CDR3 is 11 residues. The CDR3 sequence: CSAWTLEKLIF. The CDR3, as DNA: TGCAGTGCTTGGACTCTAGAAAAACTGATTTTT.

This clonotype was picked up one time. CDR3 bases: TGTGCCAGCAGCAGAGAGGGGGGCCCCCAAAACATTCAGTACTTC. As protein: CASSREGGPQNIQYF. The rearrangement joins TRBV5-4 to TRBJ2-4; D is possibly TRBD1 or TRBD2 (6 bases each). CDR1 and CDR2 from the germline V gene are SGHNT and YYREEE (reference sequence). There are 15 residues in the CDR3. V was trimmed by 4 bases and J by 5 bases, leaving 16 bases between them.

This clonotype has ten or more counts. The chain employs TRBV6-5 and TRBJ2-1; unclear D gene. Germline CDR1 MNHEY, CDR2 SVGAGI. Trimming pared 3 bases from V and 6 bases from J, leaving 9 bases between. CDR3 length: 13 amino acids. The CDR3 is CASSYLHGNEQFF. As DNA, the CDR3 is TGTGCCAGCAGTTATTTACACGGCAATGAGCAGTTCTTC.